The rows below give T cell receptor beta chains drawn from one sample of a study of glioma-infiltrating T cells. TCRdb re-derived calls from the multiplex PCR reads in MiXCR, one entry per CDR3 protein. The profile shows around 190,000 distinct CDR3 sequences, over 25% of them singletons. Sample: glioma tissue, nonneoplastic brain tissue, or PBMCs (not recorded which). The receptors derive from a human donor with low-grade glioma or glioblastoma, undergoing nonglioma brain surgery, or in good health (not recorded which). Both conserved end residues are part of each CDR3. The D gene is left open where the match is weak. Not every row has a clone size; where given, it reads once, few, many or a size class.

j_call v_call d_call cdr3_length clone_size cdr3_nt cdr3_aa
TRBJ1-5 TRBV30 NA 15 NA TGTGCCTGGAGTCGAGGGGCGGATAGCAATCAGCCCCAGCATTTT CAWSRGADSNQPQHF
TRBJ2-7 TRBV6-2/TRBV6-3 TRBD1 13 NA TGTGCCAGCAGAAGGACAGGGGGCTACGAGCAGTACTTC CASRRTGGYEQYF
TRBJ2-7 TRBV27 TRBD1 15 many TGTGCCAGCAGTCCGGGGACAGGGCCTGCCTACGAGCAGTACTTC CASSPGTGPAYEQYF
TRBJ2-7 TRBV18 NA 14 many TGTGCCAGCTCACCGCGTGGGGAGGCCTACGAGCAGTACTTC CASSPRGEAYEQYF
TRBJ2-7 TRBV6-5 NA 15 many TGTGCCAGCAGTTACTCGACTTGGGCAGGGTACGAGCAGTACTTC CASSYSTWAGYEQYF
TRBJ2-4 TRBV20-1 TRBD2 17 many TGCAGTGCTAGCTCGGCCAGCGGGAGATTGGGCAAAAACATTCAGTACTTC CSASSASGRLGKNIQYF
TRBJ2-3 TRBV5-1 TRBD1 15 NA TGCGCCAGCAGCTTGGAGGACAGGGTTACAGATACGCAGTATTTT CASSLEDRVTDTQYF
TRBJ1-2 TRBV12-3/TRBV12-4 TRBD1 14 many TGTGCCAGCAGTCCAATCAGGGGGATCCATGGCTACACCTTC CASSPIRGIHGYTF
TRBJ2-5 TRBV6-5 NA 16 many TGTGCCAGCAGTTACTCCAGGGATAACCCGCAAGAGACCCAGTACTTC CASSYSRDNPQETQYF
TRBJ2-7 TRBV20-1 TRBD2 15 many TGCAGTGCTTTCCTCAGGACTAGCGGGCTGTACGAGCAGTACTTC CSAFLRTSGLYEQYF
TRBJ2-7 TRBV3-1 NA 15 few TGTGCCAGCAGCCAAGATAAGGACTACTCCTACGAGCAGTACTTC CASSQDKDYSYEQYF
TRBJ2-7 TRBV7-2 TRBD2 14 many TGTGCCAGCAGCGCGGGACTAGCGGGAACCGAGCAGTACTTC CASSAGLAGTEQYF
TRBJ1-1 TRBV24-1 NA 19 many TGTGCCACCTCCTCCGGGACGGCAAGAATACGCCCTTTGAACACTGAAGCTTTCTTT CATSSGTARIRPLNTEAFF
TRBJ2-7 TRBV4-3 TRBD2 16 NA TGCGCCAGCAGCCAAGATCTTAGCGGGCCTTCCTACGAGCAGTACTTC CASSQDLSGPSYEQYF
TRBJ1-1 TRBV9 NA 15 NA TGTGCCAGCAGCCCCAGCGGGGGCCATGCCACTGAAGCTTTCTTT CASSPSGGHATEAFF
TRBJ2-5 TRBV7-7 NA 15 many TGTGCTAGCAGCTTAGCGGTGGCCGGGGGAGAGACCCAGTACTTC CASSLAVAGGETQYF
TRBJ1-1 TRBV3-1 TRBD1 13 NA TGTGCCAGCAGCCAAGGCGCCGGGACAGCGGCTTTCTTT CASSQGAGTAAFF
TRBJ2-2 TRBV19 TRBD2 18 NA TGTGCCAGTAGTATAGTACTAGCGGGAGGTCTTAACACCGGGGAGCTGTTTTTT CASSIVLAGGLNTGELFF
TRBJ1-5 TRBV19 TRBD1 17 few TGTGCCAGTAGTATTAGGATAGGACAGGGTGGCAATCAGCCCCAGCATTTT CASSIRIGQGGNQPQHF
TRBJ2-1 TRBV29-1 NA 11 many TGCAGCGTTGATCGAGGGTCTGAGCAGTTCTTC CSVDRGSEQFF
TRBJ2-7 TRBV29-1 NA 13 few TGCAGCGTTGCAACAGCGTTCCTTGGGGAGCAGTACTTC CSVATAFLGEQYF
TRBJ1-5 TRBV18 NA 13 NA TGCGCCAGCTCACCATCTCGGGATCAGACCCAGCATTTT CASSPSRDQTQHF
TRBJ2-1 TRBV6-1 TRBD2 13 NA TGTGACACCCGGGACTACCCTTACAATGATCAGTTCTTC CDTRDYPYNDQFF
TRBJ1-5 TRBV4-3 TRBD1 14 many TGCGCCAGCAGCCCCGGGACAGAGAATCAGCCCCAGCATTTT CASSPGTENQPQHF
TRBJ1-2 TRBV19 NA 14 many TGTGCCAGTAGTATTCCAGGGCTGAACTATGGCTACACCTTC CASSIPGLNYGYTF
TRBJ1-6 TRBV4-2 NA 17 many TGTGCCAGCAGCCAAGCTCCCCTCCTGACTGGGGGTTCACCCCTCCACTTT CASSQAPLLTGGSPLHF
TRBJ1-1 TRBV20-1 NA 12 many TGCAGTGCTTGCGACGGGAACACTGAAGCTTTCTTT CSACDGNTEAFF
TRBJ1-1 TRBV19 NA 15 many TGTGCCAGTAGTATACCGGGACGGGAGAACACTGAAGCTTTCTTT CASSIPGRENTEAFF
TRBJ2-2 TRBV2 TRBD1 15 NA TGTGCCAGCAGCTTAACGACTACAGGGGCCGGGGAGCTGTTTTTT CASSLTTTGAGELFF
TRBJ1-1 TRBV19 NA 15 NA TGTGCCAGTAGTCACCCCCGGGGGAGGAACACTAAAGCTTTCTTT CASSHPRGRNTKAFF
TRBJ1-1 TRBV20-1 NA 14 many TGCAGTGCCCCGGGACCTTCGTGGGAAACTGAAGCTTTCTTT CSAPGPSWETEAFF
TRBJ2-7 TRBV20-1 TRBD2 14 many TGCAGTGCTAGAGATCTAGCGGCTACCTACGAGCAGTACTTC CSARDLAATYEQYF
TRBJ2-1 TRBV7-3 NA 14 many TGTGCCAGCAGCTTAATCGCGGGTAACAATGAGCAGTTCTTC CASSLIAGNNEQFF
TRBJ2-5 TRBV3-1 NA 13 few TGTGCCAGCAGCCAAAATATACAAGAGACCCAGTACTTC CASSQNIQETQYF
TRBJ2-1 TRBV11-1 TRBD2 15 NA TGTGCCAGCAGCCAAACTAGCGGGAGTGTTGGGGAGCAGTTCTTC CASSQTSGSVGEQFF
TRBJ2-2 TRBV10-3 NA 16 NA TGTGCCATCAGTGATATCCGGGAGCACGTCACCGGGGAGCTGTTTTTT CAISDIREHVTGELFF
TRBJ1-2 TRBV3-1 TRBD1 16 NA TGTGCCAGCAGCCAACCGGGACAGGGGAGTTCCTATGGCTACACCTTC CASSQPGQGSSYGYTF
TRBJ2-7 TRBV20-1 NA 12 many TGCAGTGCTAGCCCAGGCTCCTACGAGCAGTACTTC CSASPGSYEQYF